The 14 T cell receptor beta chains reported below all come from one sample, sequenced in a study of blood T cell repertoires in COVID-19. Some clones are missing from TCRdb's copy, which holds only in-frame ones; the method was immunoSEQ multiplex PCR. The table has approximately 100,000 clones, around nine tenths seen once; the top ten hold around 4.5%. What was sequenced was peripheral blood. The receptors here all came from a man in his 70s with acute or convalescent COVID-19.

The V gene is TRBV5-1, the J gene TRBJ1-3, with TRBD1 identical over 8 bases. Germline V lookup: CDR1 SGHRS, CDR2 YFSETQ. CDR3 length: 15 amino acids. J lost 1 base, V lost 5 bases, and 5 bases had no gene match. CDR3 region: CASRAGGVSGNTIYF. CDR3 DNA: TGCGCCAGCAGGGCAGGGGGCGTTTCTGGAAACACCATATATTTT.

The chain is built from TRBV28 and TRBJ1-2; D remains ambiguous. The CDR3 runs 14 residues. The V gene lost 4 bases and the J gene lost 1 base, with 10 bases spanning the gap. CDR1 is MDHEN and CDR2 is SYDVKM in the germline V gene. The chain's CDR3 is CASSYRHFNYGYTF. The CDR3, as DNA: TGTGCCAGCAGTTACCGACATTTTAACTATGGCTACACCTTC.

This CDR3 is CASSFGTGAYNEQFF. The CDR3 DNA is TGTGCCAGCAGCTTTGGGACAGGGGCCTACAATGAGCAGTTCTTC. The chain joins TRBV7-9 to TRBJ2-1; 10 nucleotides line up with TRBD1. Per germline, CDR1 SEHNR and CDR2 FQNEAQ (reference sequence). The CDR3 loop spans 15 amino acids. Unmatched junction bases numbered 1, after V lost 3 bases and J lost 2 bases.

The CDR3 region has the DNA TGTGCCAGCAGCCTGGACAGAACCAACACTGAAGCTTTCTTT. Translated: CASSLDRTNTEAFF. This sequence joins TRBV5-8 and TRBJ1-1, with D tentatively TRBD1 (6 bases). The ends were cut back, 4 bases at V and 2 bases at J, with 12 bases in the middle. This CDR3 is 14 amino acids long. The germline V gene encodes CDR1 SGHTS and CDR2 YDEGEE.

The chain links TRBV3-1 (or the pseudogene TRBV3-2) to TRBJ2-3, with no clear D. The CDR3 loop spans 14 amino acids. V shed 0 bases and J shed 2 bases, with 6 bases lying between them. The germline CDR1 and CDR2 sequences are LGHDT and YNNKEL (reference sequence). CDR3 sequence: CASSQDTFTDTQYF. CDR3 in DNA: TGTGCCAGCAGCCAAGATACTTTCACAGATACGCAGTATTTT.

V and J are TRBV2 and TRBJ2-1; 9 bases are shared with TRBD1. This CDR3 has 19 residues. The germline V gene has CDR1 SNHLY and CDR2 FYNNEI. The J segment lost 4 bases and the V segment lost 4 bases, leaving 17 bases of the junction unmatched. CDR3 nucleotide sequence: TGTGCCAGCAGTGGAACAGGGGGCGCCCTTAAACACTATTACAATGAGCAGTTCTTC. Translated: CASSGTGGALKHYYNEQFF.

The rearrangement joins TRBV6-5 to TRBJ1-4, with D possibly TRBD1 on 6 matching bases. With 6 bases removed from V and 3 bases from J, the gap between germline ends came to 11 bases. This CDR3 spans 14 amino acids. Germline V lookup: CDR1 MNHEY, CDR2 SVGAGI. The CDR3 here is CASRGHKSNEKLFF. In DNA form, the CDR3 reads TGTGCCAGCAGGGGACATAAATCTAATGAAAAACTGTTTTTT.

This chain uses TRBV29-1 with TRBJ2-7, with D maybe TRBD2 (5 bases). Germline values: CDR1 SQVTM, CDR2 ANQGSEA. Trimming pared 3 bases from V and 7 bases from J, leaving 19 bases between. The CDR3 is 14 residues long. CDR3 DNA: TGCAGCGTTGAGTTCCTAGTGGGAACGGGGGAGCAGTACTTC. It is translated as CSVEFLVGTGEQYF.

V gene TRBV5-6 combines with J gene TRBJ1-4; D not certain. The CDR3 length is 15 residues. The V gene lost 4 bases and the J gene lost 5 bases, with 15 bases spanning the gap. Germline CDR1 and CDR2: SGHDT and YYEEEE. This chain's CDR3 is CASSAKSGYNEKLFF. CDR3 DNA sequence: TGTGCCAGCAGCGCGAAGTCGGGATACAATGAAAAACTGTTTTTT.

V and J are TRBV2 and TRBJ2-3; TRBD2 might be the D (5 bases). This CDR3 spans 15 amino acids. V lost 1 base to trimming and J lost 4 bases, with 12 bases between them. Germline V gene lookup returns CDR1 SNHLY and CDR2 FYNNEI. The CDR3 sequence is CASSEVGVVADTQYF. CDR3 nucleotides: TGTGCCAGCAGTGAAGTGGGAGTGGTTGCAGATACGCAGTATTTT.

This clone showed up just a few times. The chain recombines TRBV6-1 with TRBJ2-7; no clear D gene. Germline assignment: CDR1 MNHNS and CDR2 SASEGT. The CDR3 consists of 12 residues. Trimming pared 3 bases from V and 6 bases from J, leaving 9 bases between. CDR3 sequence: CASSDTSGEQYF. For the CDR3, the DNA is TGTGCCAGCAGTGACACCTCGGGCGAGCAGTACTTC.

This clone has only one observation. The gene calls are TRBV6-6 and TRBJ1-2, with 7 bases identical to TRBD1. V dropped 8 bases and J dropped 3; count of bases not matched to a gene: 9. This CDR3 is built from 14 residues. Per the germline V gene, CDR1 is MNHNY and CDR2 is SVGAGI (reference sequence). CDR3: CASHHTQGDYGYTF. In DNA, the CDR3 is TGTGCCAGCCACCATACCCAGGGGGACTATGGCTACACCTTC.

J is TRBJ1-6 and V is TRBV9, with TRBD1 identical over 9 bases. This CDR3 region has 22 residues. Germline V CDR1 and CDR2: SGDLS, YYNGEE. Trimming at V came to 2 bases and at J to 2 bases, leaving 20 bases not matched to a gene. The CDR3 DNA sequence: TGTGCCAGCAGCGTGAAGTTCCCCCCCCGGGACAGGGTTCAGACCTATAATTCACCCCTCCACTTT. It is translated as CASSVKFPPRDRVQTYNSPLHF.

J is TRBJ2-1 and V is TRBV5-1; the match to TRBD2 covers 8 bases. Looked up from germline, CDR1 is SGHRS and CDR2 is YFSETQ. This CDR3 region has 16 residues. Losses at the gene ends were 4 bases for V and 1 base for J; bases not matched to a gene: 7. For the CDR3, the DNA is TGCGCCAGCAGCGGATTTAGCGGGGAGTCCTACAATGAGCAGTTCTTC. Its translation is CASSGFSGESYNEQFF.